These T cell receptor beta chains were read from a single sample in a study of blood T cell repertoires in COVID-19. Clones were sequenced by immunoSEQ multiplex PCR, and TCRdb holds only the in-frame ones, with some missing. The repertoire includes some 300,000 clones, about 91% of them detected once, and approximately 7% sits in the top ten. Material: peripheral blood. The source of these receptors is a woman aged 25 to 39 who had recovered from COVID-19. Both conserved end residues are trimmed from each CDR3. Fields, in order: clone size, V gene, CDR3 protein. Size tells how often a clone was seen (once, few, many) or the class of an expanded clone, and some rows leave it out.

abundance: .; v_gene: TRBV2; CDR3aa: ASRGGQEGARETQY
abundance: .; v_gene: TRBV13; CDR3aa: ASSSWRGPYNEQF
abundance: .; v_gene: TRBV5-1; CDR3aa: ASSSQPGTSYNEQF
abundance: .; v_gene: TRBV11-2; CDR3aa: ASSLGGSYEQY
abundance: .; v_gene: TRBV27; CDR3aa: ASSPSTGTLSYGYT
abundance: .; v_gene: TRBV3-1/TRBV3-2; CDR3aa: ASSQEGGGRTEAF
abundance: few; v_gene: TRBV3-1/TRBV3-2; CDR3aa: ASSHAAGQGAFEQY
abundance: .; v_gene: TRBV6-2/TRBV6-3; CDR3aa: ASSLTGSEQY
abundance: .; v_gene: TRBV28; CDR3aa: ASRQTGWAINQPQH
abundance: .; v_gene: TRBV6-1; CDR3aa: ASSATSGGQPNEQF
abundance: .; v_gene: TRBV28; CDR3aa: ASATTGRGGELF
abundance: .; v_gene: TRBV27; CDR3aa: ASSPSRRTDTQY
abundance: .; v_gene: TRBV2; CDR3aa: ASRRTTDLYGYT
abundance: .; v_gene: TRBV19; CDR3aa: ASSMRGGVTGELF
abundance: once; v_gene: TRBV10-3; CDR3aa: AISDGQGIPPLH
abundance: .; v_gene: TRBV4-2; CDR3aa: ASSQEQAGGRMETQY
abundance: .; v_gene: TRBV25-1; CDR3aa: ASSQQGNTIY
abundance: .; v_gene: TRBV6-2/TRBV6-3; CDR3aa: ASSYSRQGDQPQH
abundance: once; v_gene: TRBV3-1/TRBV3-2; CDR3aa: ASSQGGVRGTQY
abundance: .; v_gene: TRBV12-3/TRBV12-4; CDR3aa: ASSTRPQPQH
abundance: once; v_gene: TRBV6-5; CDR3aa: ASSSPGQEAF
abundance: .; v_gene: TRBV3-1/TRBV3-2; CDR3aa: ASSHSPPRRTGAMADTQY
abundance: .; v_gene: TRBV10-3; CDR3aa: AISDRGDQPQH
abundance: .; v_gene: TRBV19; CDR3aa: ASSRRAGENSGNTIY
abundance: few; v_gene: TRBV19; CDR3aa: ASSIGLHSGNTIY
abundance: .; v_gene: TRBV7-2; CDR3aa: ASSLLAGVGTGELF
abundance: .; v_gene: TRBV6-5; CDR3aa: ASRAGTGASEQY
abundance: .; v_gene: TRBV3-1/TRBV3-2; CDR3aa: ASSQGGGALSGELF
abundance: .; v_gene: TRBV6-2/TRBV6-3; CDR3aa: ASSYGAVQSYEQY
abundance: .; v_gene: TRBV7-9; CDR3aa: ASSPLAGITDTQY
abundance: .; v_gene: TRBV5-1; CDR3aa: ASSLGAGARETQY
abundance: .; v_gene: TRBV30; CDR3aa: AYPAGANGYT
abundance: .; v_gene: TRBV18; CDR3aa: ASSFGIRGNQPQH
abundance: many; v_gene: TRBV6-6; CDR3aa: ASISQGAGTGELF
abundance: few; v_gene: TRBV27; CDR3aa: ASSYIGQGSQPQH
abundance: .; v_gene: TRBV10-3; CDR3aa: AMGGASTDTQY
abundance: .; v_gene: TRBV2; CDR3aa: ASSYTSSGQY
abundance: .; v_gene: TRBV6-5; CDR3aa: ASRPGQGDGYT
abundance: few; v_gene: TRBV3-1/TRBV3-2; CDR3aa: ASSRDNQETQY
abundance: .; v_gene: TRBV9; CDR3aa: ASSVKDRGGPGANVLT
abundance: .; v_gene: TRBV19; CDR3aa: ASSDSHLTDTQY
abundance: .; v_gene: TRBV7-9; CDR3aa: ASSKKGQPYGELF
abundance: .; v_gene: TRBV6-6; CDR3aa: ASSSPGTGDEKLF
abundance: .; v_gene: TRBV7-2; CDR3aa: ASSLMKGTGNGYT
abundance: .; v_gene: TRBV7-2; CDR3aa: ASIQTGTPTNYGYT
abundance: .; v_gene: TRBV4-1; CDR3aa: ASRPGTNIEKLF
abundance: .; v_gene: TRBV19; CDR3aa: ASSNSGVSYEQY
abundance: many; v_gene: TRBV27; CDR3aa: ASSPLPGHPNTEAF
abundance: .; v_gene: TRBV18; CDR3aa: ASSPLAGTDTQY
abundance: .; v_gene: TRBV4-2; CDR3aa: ASSQVLVAGGELF
abundance: .; v_gene: TRBV29-1; CDR3aa: SASGGRETQY
abundance: .; v_gene: TRBV12-3/TRBV12-4; CDR3aa: ASSLRSQETQY
abundance: .; v_gene: TRBV4-2; CDR3aa: ASSQVGTTRGQGVNGYT